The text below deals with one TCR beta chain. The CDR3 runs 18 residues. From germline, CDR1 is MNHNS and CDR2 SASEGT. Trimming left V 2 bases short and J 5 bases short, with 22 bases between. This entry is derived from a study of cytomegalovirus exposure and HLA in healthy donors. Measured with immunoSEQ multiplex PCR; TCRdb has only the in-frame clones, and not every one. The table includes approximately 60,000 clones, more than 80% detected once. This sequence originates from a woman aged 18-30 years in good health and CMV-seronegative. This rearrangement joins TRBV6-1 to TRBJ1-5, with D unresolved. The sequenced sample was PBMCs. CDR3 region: CASSEFPTGPLPYQPQHF. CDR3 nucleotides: TGTGCCAGCAGTGAATTTCCCACTGGGCCACTCCCTTATCAGCCCCAGCATTTT.